Below are 8 T cell receptor beta chains sequenced from a single sample in a study of shared clonotypes between healthy human individuals. Produced via immunoSEQ multiplex PCR; TCRdb's table is partial and in-frame only. The profile shows approximately 470,000 clones, 60% to 80% of them singletons. Sequencing was done on a sample of PBMCs. These receptors were taken from a woman aged 40-49 years in good health. Some clones in this sample may be carry-over from other donors' samples.

CDR3 protein: CASSLLSSYNEQFF. The CDR3 DNA follows: TGTGCCAGCAGCCTCTTGAGCTCCTACAATGAGCAGTTCTTC. V gene TRBV11-2 combines with J gene TRBJ2-1; D ambiguous. V was clipped by 5 bases and J by 0 bases, with 8 bases between them. Germline CDR1 is SGHAT and CDR2 is FQNNGV. This CDR3 region has 14 residues. The variable domain in full, with the rest retrieved from reference TRBV11-2 and TRBJ2-1, is EAGVAQSPRYKIIEKRQSVAFWCNPISGHATLYWYQQILGQGPKLLIQFQNNGVVDDSQLPKDRFSAERLKGVDSTLKIQPAKLEDSAVYLCASSLLSSYNEQFFGPGTRLTVL.

Regarding this clone: Given a far larger clone just one base away, this is likely a sequencing read error. This CDR3 is also generated by other DNA sequences in the sample. V gene TRBV4-3 combines with J gene TRBJ1-4; 7 nucleotides match TRBD1. The CDR3 is 15 amino acids. In germline, CDR1 is LGHNA, CDR2 YSLEER. The CDR3 spells CASSRETGKEEKLFF. DNA for the CDR3: TGCGCCAGTAGCCGAGAGACAGGGAAGGAAGAAAAACTGTTTTTT.

The rearrangement uses TRBV10-3 and TRBJ1-4; 9 bases align to TRBD1. V lost 2 bases and J lost 7; bases outside the gene matches: 8. The CDR3 runs 16 residues. Looked up from germline, CDR1 is ENHRY and CDR2 is SYGVKD. The CDR3 DNA reads as TGTGCCATCAGTGAGGTGACCGGGACAGGGCCTGAAAAACTGTTTTTT. Translated, it gives CAISEVTGTGPEKLFF.

A few counts support this clone. The genes are TRBV7-2 and TRBJ2-1, with D perhaps matching TRBD2 (6 bases). This CDR3 spans 13 amino acids. The V end lost 2 bases, the J end lost 6 bases, and 8 bases lay between the germline ends. Per germline, CDR1 SGHTA and CDR2 FQGNSA. The DNA of the CDR3 is TGTGCCAGCAGCTTAACCGGGAGCAATGAGCAGTTCTTC. Residues: CASSLTGSNEQFF.

The V call is TRBV7-8, the J call TRBJ2-4; 9 bases fit TRBD2. The junction had 4 bases not matched to a gene; V was cut back by 0 bases and J by 1 base. Germline V gives CDR1 SGHVS, CDR2 FQNEAQ. The CDR3 contains 17 residues. The CDR3 spells CASSLAREGMAKNIQYF. For the CDR3, the DNA is TGTGCCAGCAGCTTAGCGCGGGAGGGAATGGCCAAAAACATTCAGTACTTC.

The chain uses TRBV5-1 and TRBJ1-1; TRBD1 agrees at 7 bases. The CDR3 spans 17 residues. V was clipped by 0 bases and J by 4 bases; unmatched bases: 12. Per germline, CDR1 SGHRS and CDR2 YFSETQ. The CDR3 DNA is TGCGCCAGCAGCTTGGCCTTGACAGGGTCGGGAGGCACTGAAGCTTTCTTT. This translates into CASSLALTGSGGTEAFF.

The chain has TRBV19 and TRBJ2-1; a weak D match, TRBD2 (6 bases). The CDR3 spans 15 residues. Per the germline V gene, CDR1 is LNHDA and CDR2 is SQIVND (reference sequence). V was clipped by 6 bases and J by 4 bases, with 16 bases between them. The CDR3 sequence is CASSRWASEYNEQFF. The CDR3 DNA follows: TGTGCCAGTAGCCGGTGGGCTAGCGAATACAATGAGCAGTTCTTC.

The genes are TRBV7-2 and TRBJ2-1; D gene unclear. The germline V gene has CDR1 SGHTA and CDR2 FQGNSA. The V end was cut by 4 bases, the J end by 8 bases, with 12 bases between. The CDR3 has 13 amino acids. The CDR3 loop reads CASSYKRVDEQFF. The CDR3 DNA reads as TGTGCCAGCAGCTATAAACGGGTTGATGAGCAGTTCTTC.